This T cell receptor (beta chain) originates from a study of cytomegalovirus exposure and HLA in healthy donors. With respect to this clone: The antigen remains unidentified.

It was with 60 Vbeta and 13 Jbeta primers that the PCR ran. The assay was immunoSEQ multiplex PCR, and TCRdb's table has in-frame clones only and misses some. The sample has some 160,000 clones; 80% to 90% are singletons. Study-wide results and caveats: The majority of TCR sequences were rare, yet some public TCRs appeared in many donors. Reported findings show TCR beta sequences accurately forecast HLA-A and HLA-B alleles in most subjects. Earlier analysis yielded a pattern in which most TCR beta V segments were productive about 90% or about 30% of the time.

The sample taken for sequencing was PBMCs. This clonotype originated in a woman in her late teens or twenties in good health and CMV-seronegative.

The CDR3 DNA reads as TGTGCCAGCAGCGTAGGAGGGGGGGGCACTGAAGCTTTCTTT. This sequence encodes CASSVGGGGTEAFF. The V and J genes are TRBV7-9 and TRBJ1-1; D possibly corresponds to TRBD1 (6 bases). Germline values: CDR1 SEHNR, CDR2 FQNEAQ (reference sequence). V lost 5 bases and J lost 4, with 14 bases in between. The CDR3 spans 14 residues.